The clone carrying this TCR beta chain has a count of ten or more. Its antigen is not known. Regions amplified from RNA transcripts were the TCR beta CDR3 regions. The HTBI primer set drove a first-round RT-PCR of the TCR CDR3. MiXCR was run by TCRdb on the multiplex PCR reads, yielding one entry per CDR3 protein. This table holds approximately 420,000 distinct CDR3 sequences, roughly 13% found once. Germline trimming cut 2 bases from V and 5 bases from J; bases unmatched to any gene: 5. Looked up from germline, CDR1 is MNHNS and CDR2 is SASEGT. The CDR3 totals 15 residues. The sample is drawn from a study of T cells in Graves' hyperthyroidism and ophthalmopathy. Findings and limits, study-wide: The model anticipated ophthalmopathy a median about 7 months pre-onset.

Criteria for exclusion of patients were uncontrolled infection, other autoimmune disease, pregnancy or lactation. The PBMCs had their origin in around 10 ml of fresh peripheral blood. Sequencing was performed on blood. The chain couples TRBV6-1 to TRBJ1-4, with 7 bases that match TRBD1. The sequence was obtained from a woman between 18 and 30 years old with Graves' hyperthyroidism. This CDR3 reads CASSELGGQNEKLFF. DNA for the CDR3: TGTGCCAGCAGTGAATTGGGGGGACAGAATGAAAAACTGTTTTTT.